These T cell receptor beta chains were read from a single sample in a study of ipilimumab plus nivolumab after autologous stem cell transplantation. The method was immunoSEQ multiplex PCR; TCRdb's version includes in-frame clones alone and lacks a portion of them. The sample records about 23,000 clones, less than 85% being singletons. Sequencing used PBMCs, obtained in a trial of ipilimumab plus nivolumab as post-transplant consolidation. The receptor source for this set is a male donor with diffuse large B-cell lymphoma. Each CDR3 is given with its conserved first and last residue. Fields, in order: clone size, V gene, D gene, J gene, CDR3 DNA, CDR3 protein. D genes are given only for firm matches. Expanded clones get a size class; other rows say once, few or many, or leave the size out.

-	TRBV7-9	-	TRBJ1-1	TGTGCCAGCAGCTCGGGCGATGAAGCTTTCTTT	CASSSGDEAFF
once	TRBV7-3	TRBD2	TRBJ2-7	TGTGCCAGCAGCCCGGGGCTAGCGGGAGGAGAGCAGTACTTC	CASSPGLAGGEQYF
-	TRBV7-9	-	TRBJ2-7	TGTGCCAGCAGCTTTCTGAATGAGGGCTACGAGCAGTACTTC	CASSFLNEGYEQYF
-	TRBV29-1	TRBD2	TRBJ2-1	TGCAGCGTTGGTCCTAGCGGGAGTGGCAATGAGCAGTTCTTC	CSVGPSGSGNEQFF
-	TRBV2	TRBD2	TRBJ2-3	TGTGCCAGCACGGGACTAAGCACAGATACGCAGTATTTT	CASTGLSTDTQYF
-	TRBV25-1	-	TRBJ2-3	TGTGCCAGCAGTGGTGGGACATCACACGCTAGCACAGATACGCAGTATTTT	CASSGGTSHASTDTQYF
medium-sized	TRBV6-5	-	TRBJ2-7	TGTGCCAGCAGTTTGGCGGGACTGGGTACCTACGAGCAGTACTTC	CASSLAGLGTYEQYF
few	TRBV6-4	-	TRBJ1-2	TGTGCCAGCAGCCTAGGGCCCGTGGGGCTGGGAGGCTACACCTTC	CASSLGPVGLGGYTF
-	TRBV7-9	-	TRBJ1-5	TGTGCCAGCAGCCGAAGGGATCAGCCCCAGCATTTT	CASSRRDQPQHF
-	TRBV5-4	-	TRBJ1-3	TGTGCCAGCAGCTTGGGTCAGCCGCGCTCTGGAAACACCATATATTTT	CASSLGQPRSGNTIYF
-	TRBV5-1	TRBD2	TRBJ2-5	TGCGCCAGCACGTTGCTAGCGGGGGAAGAGACCCAGTACTTC	CASTLLAGEETQYF
-	TRBV14	-	TRBJ1-4	TGTGCCAGCAGCCGCGGGGGGTACGGTGAAAAACTGTTTTTT	CASSRGGYGEKLFF
-	TRBV11-3	-	TRBJ2-7	TGTGCCAGCAGTCCGGGCGGGACAGCATACGAGCAGTACTTC	CASSPGGTAYEQYF
-	TRBV7-8	-	TRBJ1-4	TGTGCCAGCAACCGGGTTTTCGGCGAAAAACTGTTTTTT	CASNRVFGEKLFF
once	TRBV18	TRBD2	TRBJ2-2	TGTGCCAGCTCACCGATAGCTAGCGGGAGTACCGGGGAGCTGTTTTTT	CASSPIASGSTGELFF
once	TRBV13	TRBD2	TRBJ2-3	TGTGCCAGCAGCTTATCCGGGGGGGTGGATACGCAGTATTTT	CASSLSGGVDTQYF
-	TRBV10-3	TRBD1	TRBJ2-5	TGTGCCATCAGTAGGACAGGGATCGGACAGACGGAAGAGACCCAGTACTTC	CAISRTGIGQTEETQYF
-	TRBV2	-	TRBJ2-3	TGTGCCAGCAGTGTGACAGATACGCAGTATTTT	CASSVTDTQYF
-	TRBV5-6	-	TRBJ2-7	TGTGCCAGCAGCTTGTTCCAGTACGAGCAGTACTTC	CASSLFQYEQYF
-	TRBV11-2	-	TRBJ1-1	TGTGCCAGCAGCTTAGTTGCGGCGGCAGTTGAAGCTTTCTTT	CASSLVAAAVEAFF
-	TRBV6-5	-	TRBJ2-7	TGTGCCAGCAGTTCCCCGGGTAGCGGCTCCTACGAGCAGTACTTC	CASSSPGSGSYEQYF
-	TRBV9	TRBD2	TRBJ2-3	TGTGCCAGCAGCGTGAGCGGGACTAGCACAGATACGCAGTATTTT	CASSVSGTSTDTQYF
-	TRBV15	-	TRBJ1-2	TGTGCCACCAGCAGAGATAACCCAGGGAGCTATGGCTACACCTTC	CATSRDNPGSYGYTF
-	TRBV7-7	-	TRBJ2-2	TGTGCTAGCAGCCCGAAAACCGGGGAGCTGTTTTTT	CASSPKTGELFF
medium-sized	TRBV2	TRBD1	TRBJ1-5	TGTGCCAGCAGTGTAACAGGGGTGAGTCAGCCCCAGCATTTT	CASSVTGVSQPQHF
-	TRBV7-9	-	TRBJ2-5	TGTGCCAGCAGCTTAGTCGGACTCCAAGAGACCCAGTACTTC	CASSLVGLQETQYF
-	TRBV27	TRBD2	TRBJ2-1	TGTGCCAGCAGTTTATTAGCGGGAGTCGGTAATGAGCAGTTCTTC	CASSLLAGVGNEQFF
few	TRBV4-1	-	TRBJ2-2	TGCGCCAGCAGCCACATCTCCGGGGAGCTGTTTTTT	CASSHISGELFF
few	TRBV5-1	TRBD2	TRBJ2-1	TGCGCCAGCAGCTCGCGACTAGCGGGACCCGTGGATGAGCAGTTCTTC	CASSSRLAGPVDEQFF
-	TRBV27	-	TRBJ1-6	TGTGCCAGCAGTTTATCCTCCGGGGCTGGTTCCTCACCCCTCCACTTT	CASSLSSGAGSSPLHF
-	TRBV6-5	-	TRBJ1-6	TGTGCCAGCAGTTATATATTCCAGGATTCACCCCTCCACTTT	CASSYIFQDSPLHF
-	TRBV2	-	TRBJ1-5	TGTGCCAGCCGGGGGGGGGCGAACATCGATCAGCCCCAGCATTTT	CASRGGANIDQPQHF
-	TRBV7-2	-	TRBJ2-7	TGTGCCAGCAGCTTACCACGGGGTCCGATCCACGAGCAGTACTTC	CASSLPRGPIHEQYF
-	TRBV15	TRBD2	TRBJ2-1	TGTGCCAGCCGCGTTAGCGGGGGTATTTATGAGCAGTTCTTC	CASRVSGGIYEQFF
-	TRBV30	-	TRBJ2-7	TGTGCCTGGAGTTTGAGACTAGTAGGGTACGAGCAGTACTTC	CAWSLRLVGYEQYF
-	TRBV7-8	TRBD2	TRBJ2-7	TGTGCCAGCACAACCCTAGCGGGCGAGCAGTACTTC	CASTTLAGEQYF
-	TRBV20-1	-	TRBJ2-1	TGCAGTGCGAGGTCTGCGGGTGAGCAGTTCTTC	CSARSAGEQFF
-	TRBV30	TRBD1	TRBJ1-2	TGTGCCTGGAGTGCGACAGGTGGGACAGGGTCCGGCTACACCTTC	CAWSATGGTGSGYTF
few	TRBV2	-	TRBJ2-6	TGTGCCAGCAGGTTCGCCCAAAACTCTGGGGCCAACGTCCTGACTTTC	CASRFAQNSGANVLTF
-	TRBV7-9	-	TRBJ2-3	TGTGCCAGCAGCTTAAGCTTAGCGGAGGGAGATACGCAGTATTTT	CASSLSLAEGDTQYF
-	TRBV9	-	TRBJ2-3	TGTGCCAGCAGCTCCGGGCCTACAGATACGCAGTATTTT	CASSSGPTDTQYF
-	TRBV9	TRBD1	TRBJ2-5	TGTGCCAGCAGCCCACACCGGGACAGGGCCGAGACCCAGTACTTC	CASSPHRDRAETQYF
many	TRBV2	-	TRBJ2-7	TGTGCCAGCAAAGTAGTCCAGGGCCCCTACGAGCAGTACTTC	CASKVVQGPYEQYF
-	TRBV28	-	TRBJ1-6	TGTGCCAGCAGTTTATTCCAGGACAAAGGGAATTCACCCCTCCACTTT	CASSLFQDKGNSPLHF
-	TRBV10-1	-	TRBJ2-3	TGCGCCAGCAGTGAGTCGGTAAGAGATACGCAGTATTTT	CASSESVRDTQYF
-	TRBV28	-	TRBJ2-3	TGTGCCAGCAGTTTATGGGCAGGAGAGAGCACAGATACGCAGTATTTT	CASSLWAGESTDTQYF
-	TRBV9	-	TRBJ2-1	TGTGCCAGCAGCGTAGACGCCTACAATGAGCAGTTCTTC	CASSVDAYNEQFF
-	TRBV30	TRBD1	TRBJ2-2	TGTGCCTGGAACAAAGGACAGGGGGACACCGGGGAGCTGTTTTTT	CAWNKGQGDTGELFF
few	TRBV20-1	-	TRBJ1-1	TGCAATGCTAGAACGGGGGACGAAGCTTTCTTT	CNARTGDEAFF